This is a list of T cell receptor beta chains from one sample in a study of cytomegalovirus exposure and HLA in healthy donors. Sequencing was performed with immunoSEQ multiplex PCR; in TCRdb, only in-frame clones are kept and a portion is missing. This sample has 170,000 or so clones, with 75% to 85% found just once. The specimen sequenced was PBMCs. The receptor set was obtained from a man aged 50-60 years in good health and CMV-seropositive. Each CDR3 is given with its conserved first and last residue. A D gene is named only where the DNA matches it firmly.

v_call: TRBV5-1; j_call: TRBJ2-1; cdr3_length: 14; d_call: NA; cdr3_aa: CASSFTAGGHEQFF
v_call: TRBV30; j_call: TRBJ2-1; cdr3_length: 14; d_call: TRBD2; cdr3_aa: CAWGGVRTHNEQFF
v_call: TRBV11-2; j_call: TRBJ2-3; cdr3_length: 16; d_call: NA; cdr3_aa: CASSLEGAGATDTQYF
v_call: TRBV5-6; j_call: TRBJ1-4; cdr3_length: 14; d_call: TRBD1; cdr3_aa: CASSRPDRAMRLFF
v_call: TRBV4-1; j_call: TRBJ2-3; cdr3_length: 15; d_call: TRBD1; cdr3_aa: CASSLGQGTQDTQYF
v_call: TRBV19; j_call: TRBJ2-2; cdr3_length: 13; d_call: NA; cdr3_aa: CASRLRNTGELFF
v_call: TRBV7-9; j_call: TRBJ1-2; cdr3_length: 14; d_call: TRBD1; cdr3_aa: CASSLGSGGDGYTF
v_call: TRBV9; j_call: TRBJ2-7; cdr3_length: 16; d_call: NA; cdr3_aa: CASSVQSGSSLREQYF
v_call: TRBV19; j_call: TRBJ1-1; cdr3_length: 13; d_call: NA; cdr3_aa: CASSTNGGTEAFF
v_call: TRBV6-5; j_call: TRBJ1-2; cdr3_length: 14; d_call: TRBD1; cdr3_aa: CASSQGGQGYGYTF
v_call: TRBV5-5; j_call: TRBJ1-1; cdr3_length: 11; d_call: NA; cdr3_aa: CASSLVNEAFF
v_call: TRBV10-3; j_call: TRBJ2-1; cdr3_length: 15; d_call: TRBD2; cdr3_aa: CAISEYGGRYNEQFF
v_call: TRBV25-1; j_call: TRBJ1-2; cdr3_length: 14; d_call: TRBD1; cdr3_aa: CASHDGDRDHGYTF
v_call: TRBV7-9; j_call: TRBJ2-2; cdr3_length: 17; d_call: TRBD2; cdr3_aa: CSSLQHRRGGNTGELFF
v_call: TRBV5-1; j_call: TRBJ2-3; cdr3_length: 16; d_call: NA; cdr3_aa: CASSLEPGVSTDTQYF
v_call: TRBV5-6; j_call: TRBJ2-4; cdr3_length: 16; d_call: NA; cdr3_aa: CASSLEVSVAKNIQYF
v_call: TRBV6-1; j_call: TRBJ2-5; cdr3_length: 14; d_call: TRBD2; cdr3_aa: CASSHSGAQETQYF
v_call: TRBV5-1; j_call: TRBJ2-5; cdr3_length: 15; d_call: NA; cdr3_aa: CASMTSGTPRETQYF
v_call: TRBV11-3; j_call: TRBJ2-1; cdr3_length: 16; d_call: TRBD2; cdr3_aa: CASSFRSGRSANEQFF